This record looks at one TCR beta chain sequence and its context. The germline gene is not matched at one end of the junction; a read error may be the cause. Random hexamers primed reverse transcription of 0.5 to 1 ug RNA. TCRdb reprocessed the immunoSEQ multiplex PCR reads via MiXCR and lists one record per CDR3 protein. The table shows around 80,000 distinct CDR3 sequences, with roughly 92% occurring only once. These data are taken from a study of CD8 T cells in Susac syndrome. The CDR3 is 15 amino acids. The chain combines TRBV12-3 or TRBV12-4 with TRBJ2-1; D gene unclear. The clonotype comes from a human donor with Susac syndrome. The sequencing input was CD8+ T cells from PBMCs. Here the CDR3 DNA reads TGTGCCAGCAGTTTAGCGATTGGCTCCTCCAATGAGCAGTTCTTC. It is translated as CASSLAIGSSNEQFF.